This paragraph covers one T cell receptor (beta chain) sequence. What it recognizes is unknown. This sample is drawn from a study of PD-1 blockade in classical Hodgkin lymphoma. Study conclusions and caveats: Baseline TCR diversity was reportedly lower in newly diagnosed patients than healthy donors. Exclusion was applied to patients who started nivolumab under 1 year after ASCT.

In every patient, relapse followed autologous stem cell transplantation, while exposure to brentuximab vedotin differed. Assay: immunoSEQ multiplex PCR; the TCRdb copy retains only in-frame clones and omits some. Of more than 90,000 clones in the sample, approximately 90% are singletons; the top ten hold about 6.4%. Germline assignment: CDR1 SGHDT and CDR2 YYEEEE. This CDR3 spans 14 amino acids. Trimming cost V 1 base and J 2 bases, with 10 bases left between them. The sequencing here drew on peripheral blood mononuclear cells (PBMCs), taken before the second cycle of nivolumab. This chain joins TRBV5-6 and TRBJ2-7; D assignment may be TRBD1 or TRBD2 (5 bases each). This TCR derives from a human donor with classical Hodgkin lymphoma. CDR3 in amino acids: CASSLRGTAYEQYF. DNA for the CDR3: TGTGCCAGCAGCTTGCGGGGCACGGCCTACGAGCAGTACTTC.